This T cell receptor (beta chain) stems from a study of blood T cell repertoires in COVID-19. The method was immunoSEQ multiplex PCR; TCRdb's version includes in-frame clones alone and lacks a portion of them. The sample has about 480,000 clones; 88% are singletons. This clonotype was sampled from a woman aged 40 to 50 who had recovered from COVID-19. Sequencing input: PBMCs or T cells enriched from blood (not recorded which).

CDR3 in amino acids: CASSPRTSGSTDTQYF. Here the CDR3 DNA reads TGCGCCAGCAGCCCGAGGACTAGCGGGAGCACAGATACGCAGTATTTT. V is TRBV5-1 and J is TRBJ2-3; the match to TRBD2 covers 11 bases. The CDR3 loop spans 16 amino acids. Trimming took 4 bases from V and 0 from J; bases not matched to a gene: 4. Germline CDR1 SGHRS, CDR2 YFSETQ.